Sequencing of this TCR beta chain was carried out in a study of T cell responses to AZD1222 COVID-19 vaccine. Assay: immunoSEQ multiplex PCR; the TCRdb copy retains only in-frame clones and omits some. The data contain roughly 130,000 clones, 91% of them seen just once; the ten biggest clones take up 6.5% to 8%. General study findings and limits: Nearly half of spike-specific TCRs reportedly go after variant regions that carry no mutations. Donors were chiefly white British, with a greater number of females, and clonal diversity was perhaps underestimated.

Turning to this clone: Its antigen is as yet unknown.

V was pared by 2 bases and J by 4 bases, with 15 bases of the junction left unmatched. The CDR3 length is 18 residues. The germline V gene encodes CDR1 SGDLS and CDR2 YYNGEE. This receptor was identified in an adult who received the MenACWY meningococcal vaccine as a control. The sample here was peripheral blood, taken 28 days after the second dose of the MenACWY control vaccine. The V and J genes are TRBV9 and TRBJ2-7, with 10 bases that match TRBD2. The CDR3 DNA is TGTGCCAGCAGCGTGGGACAGACCAACGGACTAGCGGTTTACGAGCAGTACTTC. Translation gives CASSVGQTNGLAVYEQYF.